One sample yielded the 2 T cell receptor beta chains listed below, sequenced in a study of blood T cell repertoires in COVID-19. Here immunoSEQ multiplex PCR was the method, and the copy in TCRdb shows in-frame clones only, minus some. Of around 300,000 clones in the sample, approximately 86% are singletons; the top ten hold approximately 2.4%. The source material was peripheral blood. Every receptor here comes from a young man with active or convalescent COVID-19.

The chain combines TRBV4-3 with TRBJ2-7; maybe TRBD2 (6 bases). Per germline, CDR1 LGHNA and CDR2 YSLEER. The germline V and J ends were trimmed by 2 bases and 2 bases, with 13 bases remaining between them. The CDR3 is 15 residues long. In DNA form, the CDR3 reads TGCGCCAGCAGCCAATTCCCCGGAGGGACCTACGAGCAGTACTTC. It yields the protein CASSQFPGGTYEQYF.

The rearrangement joins TRBV29-1 to TRBJ1-1; D unclear. V gave up 2 bases and J gave up 1 base, with 8 bases separating them. Germline V gene lookup returns CDR1 SQVTM and CDR2 ANQGSEA. This CDR3 is built from 13 residues. This chain's CDR3 is CSVEKGGNTEAFF. The CDR3 DNA sequence: TGCAGCGTTGAAAAGGGAGGGAACACTGAAGCTTTCTTT.